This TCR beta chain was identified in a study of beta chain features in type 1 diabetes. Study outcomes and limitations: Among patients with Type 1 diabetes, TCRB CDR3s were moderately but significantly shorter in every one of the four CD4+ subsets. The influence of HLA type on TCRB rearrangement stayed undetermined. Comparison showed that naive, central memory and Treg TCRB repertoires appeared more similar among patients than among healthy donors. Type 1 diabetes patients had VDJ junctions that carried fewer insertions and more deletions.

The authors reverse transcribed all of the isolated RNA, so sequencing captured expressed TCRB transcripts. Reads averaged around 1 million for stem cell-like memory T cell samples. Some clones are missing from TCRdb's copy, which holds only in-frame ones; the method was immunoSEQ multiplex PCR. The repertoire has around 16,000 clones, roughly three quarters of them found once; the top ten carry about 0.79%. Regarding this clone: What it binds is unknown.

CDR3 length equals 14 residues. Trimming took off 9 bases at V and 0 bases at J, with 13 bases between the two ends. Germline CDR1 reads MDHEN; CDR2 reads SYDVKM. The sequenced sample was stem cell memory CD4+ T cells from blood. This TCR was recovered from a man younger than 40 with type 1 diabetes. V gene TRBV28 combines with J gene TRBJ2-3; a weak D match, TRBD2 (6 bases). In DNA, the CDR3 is TGTGCCAGTACAGACGGGACTAGCACAGATACGCAGTATTTT. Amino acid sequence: CASTDGTSTDTQYF.